Listed below are T cell receptor beta chains from one sample, sequenced in a study of identical twins. TCRdb reprocessed the 5' RACE reads via MiXCR and lists one record per CDR3 protein. Of 550,000 to 700,000 distinct CDR3 sequences in the sample, 9.5% to 10% were seen once. This sample was shared with a second study, whose subject was yellow fever vaccine responses in identical twins.

The source material was PBMCs. The receptors stem from a woman between 18 and 29 years old in good health. CDR3s include the opening cysteine and the closing phenylalanine or tryptophan. A D gene is named only where the DNA matches it firmly. A row's size may be missing; if present it is once, few, many or a size class.

cdr3_aa: CASRLRGDEQFF; cdr3_nt: TGTGCCAGCAGGCTTCGGGGAGATGAGCAGTTCTTC; j_call: TRBJ2-1; d_call: .; v_call: TRBV12-3/TRBV12-4; clone_size: few
cdr3_aa: CASSEFAQGHQPQHF; cdr3_nt: TGTGCCAGCAGTGAATTTGCGCAGGGGCATCAGCCCCAGCATTTT; j_call: TRBJ1-5; d_call: .; v_call: TRBV6-1; clone_size: few
cdr3_aa: CASSLTKGHNWGRGETQYF; cdr3_nt: TGTGCCAGCAGCCTAACGAAGGGCCATAATTGGGGCAGGGGAGAGACCCAGTACTTC; j_call: TRBJ2-5; d_call: .; v_call: TRBV9; clone_size: .
cdr3_aa: CACENRGFGKLFF; cdr3_nt: TGTGCCTGCGAGAACAGGGGTTTCGGAAAACTGTTTTTT; j_call: TRBJ1-4; d_call: TRBD1; v_call: TRBV6-1; clone_size: .
cdr3_aa: CASRTQGASSSQQYF; cdr3_nt: TGTGCCAGCAGGACGCAGGGGGCGTCTAGCAGCCAACAGTACTTC; j_call: TRBJ2-4; d_call: TRBD1; v_call: TRBV28; clone_size: .
cdr3_aa: CASSATGYEQFF; cdr3_nt: TGTGCCAGCAGTGCGACAGGGTATGAGCAGTTCTTC; j_call: TRBJ2-1; d_call: TRBD1; v_call: TRBV6-4; clone_size: .
cdr3_aa: CASSQTDREFANEQFF; cdr3_nt: TGCGCCAGCAGCCAAACGGACAGGGAATTCGCCAATGAGCAGTTCTTC; j_call: TRBJ2-1; d_call: TRBD1; v_call: TRBV4-3; clone_size: many
cdr3_aa: CATSRKPRDPYNEQFF; cdr3_nt: TGTGCCACCAGCAGAAAACCTCGGGACCCCTACAATGAGCAGTTCTTC; j_call: TRBJ2-1; d_call: .; v_call: TRBV15; clone_size: .
cdr3_aa: CSARGTSGDTGELFF; cdr3_nt: TGCAGTGCTAGAGGGACTAGCGGAGACACCGGGGAGCTGTTTTTT; j_call: TRBJ2-2; d_call: TRBD2; v_call: TRBV20-1; clone_size: few
cdr3_aa: CASSYFRGLDQPQHF; cdr3_nt: TGTGCCAGCAGTTACTTCAGGGGGCTGGATCAGCCCCAGCATTTT; j_call: TRBJ1-5; d_call: TRBD1; v_call: TRBV6-2/TRBV6-3; clone_size: few